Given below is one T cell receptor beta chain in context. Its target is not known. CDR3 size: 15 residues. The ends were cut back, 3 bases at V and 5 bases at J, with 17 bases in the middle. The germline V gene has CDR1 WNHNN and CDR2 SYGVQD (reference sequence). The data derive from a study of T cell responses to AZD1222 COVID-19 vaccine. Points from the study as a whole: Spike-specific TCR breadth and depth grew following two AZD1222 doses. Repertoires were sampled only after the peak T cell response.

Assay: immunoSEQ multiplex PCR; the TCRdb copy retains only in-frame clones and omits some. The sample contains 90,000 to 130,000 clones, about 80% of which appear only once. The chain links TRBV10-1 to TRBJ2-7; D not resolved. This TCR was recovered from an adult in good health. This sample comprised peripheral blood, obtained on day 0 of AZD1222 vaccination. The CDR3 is CASSDKGGVGHEQYF. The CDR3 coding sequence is TGCGCCAGCAGTGACAAGGGCGGCGTCGGCCACGAGCAGTACTTC.